A selection of T cell receptor beta chains follows, all from one sample in a study of T cell responses to AZD1222 COVID-19 vaccine. Generated by immunoSEQ multiplex PCR, the TCRdb table keeps only in-frame clones and is missing some. The sample contains 150,000 to 200,000 clones, 80% to 95% of which appear only once. Specimen: peripheral blood, collected on day 0 of AZD1222 vaccination. The receptor source for this set is an adult in good health. Both conserved end residues are part of each CDR3. A D gene is named only where the DNA matches it firmly. Clone sizes are given selectively: once, few, many, or a class where the clone is expanded.

J gene | clone size | D gene | V gene | CDR3 protein | CDR3 DNA
TRBJ2-3 | few | TRBD2 | TRBV7-8 | CASSFLASGGDTDTQYF | TGTGCCAGCAGCTTTCTGGCTAGCGGGGGGGATACAGATACGCAGTATTTT
TRBJ2-7 | - | TRBD1 | TRBV4-3 | CASSQVGDRGSYEQYF | TGCGCCAGCAGCCAAGTCGGAGACAGGGGATCCTACGAGCAGTACTTC
TRBJ2-5 | - | - | TRBV5-6 | CASSLVGKRQETQYF | TGTGCCAGCAGCTTGGTGGGCAAGCGCCAAGAGACCCAGTACTTC
TRBJ2-7 | - | - | TRBV6-2/TRBV6-3 | CASSYTPKSRYEQYF | TGTGCCAGCAGTTACACCCCGAAAAGTAGGTACGAGCAGTACTTC
TRBJ2-5 | - | TRBD2 | TRBV23-1 | CASRTAGDGQETQYF | TGCGCCAGCCGAACAGCGGGAGACGGGCAAGAGACCCAGTACTTC
TRBJ1-3 | once | - | TRBV5-4 | CASSLGGSGNTIYF | TGTGCCAGCAGCTTGGGGGGCTCTGGAAACACCATATATTTT
TRBJ2-7 | - | - | TRBV28 | CASSSYRFEQYF | TGTGCCAGCAGTTCCTACAGGTTCGAGCAGTACTTC
TRBJ1-6 | - | TRBD1 | TRBV4-3 | CASSQIYSGQGSWSPLHF | TGCGCCAGCAGCCAAATATACTCCGGACAGGGGTCCTGGTCACCCCTCCACTTT
TRBJ1-1 | - | TRBD1 | TRBV10-3 | CAISPGQGAVGNTEAFF | TGTGCCATCAGCCCGGGACAGGGGGCCGTTGGGAACACTGAAGCTTTCTTT
TRBJ1-4 | - | TRBD1 | TRBV3-1/TRBV3-2 | CASSLSTYRGLTEKLFF | TGTGCCAGCAGCCTCTCAACCTACAGGGGGTTAACTGAAAAACTGTTTTTT
TRBJ1-1 | - | TRBD1 | TRBV5-1 | CASSSGGVEAFF | TGCGCCAGCAGCTCAGGGGGAGTTGAAGCTTTCTTT
TRBJ1-3 | - | TRBD1 | TRBV9 | CASSASPTGVPSGNTIYF | TGTGCCAGCAGCGCCTCCCCGACAGGGGTTCCCTCTGGAAACACCATATATTTT
TRBJ1-4 | - | TRBD1 | TRBV3-1/TRBV3-2 | CASSQDPPGGRSNEKLFF | TGTGCCAGCAGCCAAGATCCCCCAGGGGGGAGGTCTAATGAAAAACTGTTTTTT
TRBJ1-2 | - | - | TRBV2 | CASSDQGSGYTF | TGTGCCAGCAGTGACCAGGGGAGTGGCTACACCTTC
TRBJ2-7 | - | - | TRBV5-1 | CASSLTGSPYEQYF | TGCGCCAGCAGCTTAACCGGGTCCCCCTACGAGCAGTACTTC
TRBJ2-7 | - | TRBD1 | TRBV12-3/TRBV12-4 | CASKRTGGYEQYF | TGTGCCAGCAAGCGGACAGGGGGCTACGAGCAGTACTTC
TRBJ2-7 | - | - | TRBV7-9 | CASSFAGAGEQYF | TGTGCCAGCAGCTTCGCGGGGGCGGGGGAGCAGTACTTC
TRBJ1-1 | once | - | TRBV18 | CASSPRREMNTEAFF | TGTGCCAGCTCACCCCGTAGAGAAATGAACACTGAAGCTTTCTTT
TRBJ2-1 | - | - | TRBV5-1 | CASSFGKYEQFF | TGCGCCAGCAGCTTTGGGAAGTATGAGCAGTTCTTC
TRBJ2-2 | - | - | TRBV30 | CAWSLNGGLGPELFF | TGTGCCTGGAGTCTAAACGGGGGACTGGGGCCGGAGCTGTTTTTT
TRBJ2-4 | - | - | TRBV10-2 | CASSDWGAKNIQYF | TGCGCCAGCAGTGATTGGGGCGCCAAAAACATTCAGTACTTC
TRBJ2-4 | - | - | TRBV4-3 | CASSNAGVDGKNIQYF | TGCGCCAGCAGCAACGCAGGGGTAGATGGCAAAAACATTCAGTACTTC
TRBJ1-5 | - | - | TRBV2 | CASSPYSNQPQHF | TGTGCCAGCAGCCCATATAGCAATCAGCCCCAGCATTTT
TRBJ2-2 | few | - | TRBV9 | CASSPLGGGTGELFF | TGTGCCAGCAGCCCCCTCGGTGGGGGCACCGGGGAGCTGTTTTTT
TRBJ1-6 | - | - | TRBV7-2 | CASSHRQENSPLHF | TGTGCCAGCAGCCACCGACAGGAGAATTCACCCCTCCACTTT
TRBJ1-6 | - | - | TRBV19 | CASTLGSSLPLHF | TGTGCCAGTACGCTCGGCAGTTCCCTCCCCCTCCACTTT
TRBJ2-7 | - | - | TRBV7-8 | CASSLPGDTSYEQYF | TGTGCCAGCAGCCTCCCCGGGGACACCTCCTACGAGCAGTACTTC
TRBJ2-1 | - | TRBD2 | TRBV5-1 | CASSLVPPSGRGLNEQFF | TGCGCCAGCAGCTTGGTACCCCCGAGCGGGAGGGGGTTGAATGAGCAGTTCTTC
TRBJ2-2 | - | TRBD2 | TRBV5-1 | CASSQQRERGGELFF | TGCGCCAGCAGCCAACAGCGGGAGAGGGGCGGGGAGCTGTTTTTT
TRBJ1-1 | once | - | TRBV30 | CAWSMAGFGEAFF | TGTGCCTGGAGTATGGCGGGTTTTGGTGAAGCTTTCTTT
TRBJ2-1 | - | - | TRBV6-5 | CASSYSPVNEQFF | TGTGCCAGCAGTTACTCACCTGTGAATGAGCAGTTCTTC
TRBJ2-1 | - | TRBD2 | TRBV19 | CASSLGTSAYNEQFF | TGTGCCAGTAGTCTAGGGACTAGCGCATACAATGAGCAGTTCTTC
TRBJ2-5 | once | TRBD2 | TRBV18 | CASSPTLAGGAETQYF | TGTGCCAGCTCACCTACACTAGCGGGAGGGGCGGAGACCCAGTACTTC
TRBJ1-2 | - | - | TRBV7-9 | CASSLLGANYGYTF | TGTGCCAGCAGCTTACTTGGCGCTAACTATGGCTACACCTTC
TRBJ2-6 | - | TRBD1 | TRBV5-4 | CASSLALGQGVAGANVLTF | TGTGCCAGCAGCTTGGCCTTGGGACAGGGGGTAGCTGGGGCCAACGTCCTGACTTTC
TRBJ2-2 | once | - | TRBV10-3 | CAISSPENTGELFF | TGTGCCATCAGTTCCCCGGAGAACACCGGGGAGCTGTTTTTT
TRBJ2-5 | - | - | TRBV27 | CASSFRQEETQYF | TGTGCCAGCAGTTTTCGCCAGGAAGAGACCCAGTACTTC
TRBJ1-5 | - | - | TRBV19 | CASSIGRPYSNQPQHF | TGTGCCAGTAGTATAGGACGGCCTTATAGCAATCAGCCCCAGCATTTT
TRBJ2-1 | - | TRBD1 | TRBV19 | CASSPQTGAYNEQFF | TGTGCCAGTAGTCCACAGACAGGGGCCTACAATGAGCAGTTCTTC
TRBJ2-3 | - | - | TRBV12-3/TRBV12-4 | CASRQGSTYTQYF | TGTGCCAGCAGACAGGGAAGCACATATACGCAGTATTTT
TRBJ1-5 | - | - | TRBV15 | CATGRGDQPQHF | TGTGCCACCGGTCGGGGGGACCAGCCCCAGCATTTT
TRBJ1-6 | - | - | TRBV12-3/TRBV12-4 | CASSLGGDSPLHF | TGTGCCAGCAGTTTGGGCGGGGATTCACCCCTCCACTTT
TRBJ2-7 | - | TRBD2 | TRBV5-4 | CASSLGTSGGAPYEQYF | TGTGCCAGCAGCTTGGGGACTAGCGGGGGGGCCCCCTACGAGCAGTACTTC
TRBJ1-1 | once | - | TRBV11-2 | CASTTRGGSNTEAFF | TGTGCCAGCACCACTAGGGGGGGTTCGAACACTGAAGCTTTCTTT
TRBJ2-7 | - | - | TRBV19 | CASSMPEGWGSEQYF | TGTGCCAGTAGTATGCCGGAAGGCTGGGGTAGCGAGCAGTACTTC
TRBJ2-7 | - | TRBD1 | TRBV19 | CASSMGTGRYEQYF | TGTGCCAGTAGTATGGGGACAGGGCGCTACGAGCAGTACTTC
TRBJ1-4 | - | TRBD1 | TRBV3-1/TRBV3-2 | CASSPPGQAKLFF | TGTGCCAGCAGCCCCCCGGGACAGGCGAAACTGTTTTTT
TRBJ1-2 | - | - | TRBV4-3 | CASSVRGQYGYTF | TGCGCCAGCAGCGTCCGAGGGCAGTATGGCTACACCTTC
TRBJ1-1 | - | - | TRBV4-2 | CASSQGATGGTEAFF | TGTGCCAGCAGCCAAGGGGCTACAGGAGGCACTGAAGCTTTCTTT
TRBJ2-1 | - | - | TRBV10-3 | CAISELQTEYHNEQFF | TGTGCCATCAGTGAGTTGCAGACGGAATATCACAATGAGCAGTTCTTC
TRBJ1-1 | once | TRBD1 | TRBV5-4 | CASSTRTGETEAFF | TGTGCCAGCAGCACACGGACAGGGGAGACTGAAGCTTTCTTT
TRBJ1-1 | - | - | TRBV27 | CASSSGWQGTEAFF | TGTGCCAGCAGTTCCGGCTGGCAGGGCACTGAAGCTTTCTTT
TRBJ2-5 | - | - | TRBV11-2 | CASSPFEASQETQYF | TGTGCCAGCAGCCCTTTTGAGGCGTCGCAAGAGACCCAGTACTTC
TRBJ2-5 | - | - | TRBV25-1 | CASSDVSVETQYF | TGTGCCAGCAGTGATGTATCGGTAGAGACCCAGTACTTC
TRBJ2-2 | - | - | TRBV7-3 | CASSTGGATNTGELFF | TGTGCCAGCAGCACCGGAGGGGCTACGAACACCGGGGAGCTGTTTTTT